This TCR beta chain was obtained from a study of lymphopenia after photon versus proton radiotherapy. This clone was detected only a few times. Germline lookup yields CDR1 GTSNPN and CDR2 SVGIG (reference sequence). The CDR3 consists of 13 residues. V was shortened by 3 bases and J by 5 bases, with 14 bases between the two germline ends. TCRdb's copy holds only in-frame clones and misses some; the assay was immunoSEQ multiplex PCR. The sample shows 24,000 or so clones, around 84% of them seen only once. This chain links TRBV30 with TRBJ2-7; D is unclear. Material: peripheral blood, obtained from a patient treated with photon-based radiotherapy. The receptor was derived from a man aged 35 to 55 with gastric cancer. CDR3 in amino acids: CAWRPASRDEQYF. In nucleotides, the CDR3 is TGTGCCTGGAGACCAGCTTCCCGGGACGAGCAGTACTTC.